What follows are 23 T cell receptor beta chains derived from one specimen sequenced in a study of T cell changes during pregnancy in multiple sclerosis (dated by TCRdb to 2018 to 2020). The method behind the library was the immunoSEQ multiplex PCR assay. TCRdb retrieved this table from immuneACCESS and kept in-frame rearrangements only. Not all clones are present; in checked studies, unresolved V genes account for under half, and no reason is known for the remainder. In all, the sample holds some 83,000 clones, and about 91% of those were seen once. The ten largest make up around 3.4% of the sample. Sequenced material: PBMCs, taken in the first trimester of pregnancy. Receptors originate from a female donor in good health, serving as a control in a pregnancy study. Some clones in this sample may be carry-over from other donors' samples.

This rearrangement joins TRBV19 to TRBJ2-7; 8 nucleotides agree with TRBD1. From germline, CDR1 is LNHDA and CDR2 SQIVND (reference sequence). V lost 3 bases and J lost 0; bases outside the gene matches: 7. The CDR3 has 16 amino acids. The CDR3 sequence: CASSIEWGQASYEQYF. The CDR3 nucleotides are TGTGCCAGTAGTATTGAATGGGGACAGGCCTCCTACGAGCAGTACTTC.

This clone is a singleton in its sample. This rearrangement joins TRBV4-1 to TRBJ2-7; 7 bases map to TRBD2. The V and J ends lost 1 base and 2 bases, in that order; junction bases with no gene match: 5. The CDR3 extends over 15 amino acids. The germline CDR1 and CDR2 sequences are MGHRA and YSYEKL. CDR3 residues: CASSQGLAETYEQYF. CDR3 sequence (DNA): TGCGCCAGCAGCCAAGGGCTAGCGGAAACCTACGAGCAGTACTTC.

The V and J genes are TRBV27 and TRBJ1-2; D unresolved. Trimming removed 3 bases from V and 2 bases from J, with 7 bases in between. CDR1 MNHEY and CDR2 SMNVEV come from the germline V gene (reference sequence). This CDR3 has 13 residues. CDR3 sequence reads: CASSFGGNYGYTF. The CDR3, as DNA: TGTGCCAGCAGTTTTGGAGGGAACTATGGCTACACCTTC.

V is TRBV7-9 and J is TRBJ1-1, with TRBD1 identical over 8 bases. The length of the CDR3 is 18 residues. Germline V lookup: CDR1 SEHNR, CDR2 FQNEAQ (reference sequence). The trim removed 1 base at V and 0 bases at J, leaving 10 bases unmatched. The CDR3 region is CASSLGGIRGPLNTEAFF. The CDR3 region has the DNA TGTGCCAGCAGCTTAGGCGGGATCAGGGGGCCTTTGAACACTGAAGCTTTCTTT.

As DNA, the CDR3 is TGCGCCAGCAGCCAAGAGGGAGATAGCGGGGAGACCCAGTACTTC. This translates into CASSQEGDSGETQYF. The V gene is TRBV4-1, the J gene TRBJ2-5; 7 bases match TRBD2. Germline CDR1 MGHRA, CDR2 YSYEKL. This CDR3 spans 15 amino acids. J was trimmed by 5 bases and V by 0 bases; bases with no gene match: 6.

This clone was observed a single time. CDR3 DNA sequence: TGTGCCAGCAGTCACCGACAGGGGAACATGAACACTGAAGCTTTCTTT. Translating gives CASSHRQGNMNTEAFF. The J gene is TRBJ1-1, the V gene TRBV28, with 8 bases fitting TRBD1. The CDR3 runs 16 residues. V lost 5 bases and J lost 0; bases outside the gene matches: 8. CDR1 is MDHEN, CDR2 SYDVKM, per germline.

This rearrangement joins TRBV11-2 to TRBJ2-2, with 11 bases that match TRBD2. The CDR3 has 16 residues. The ends lost 5 bases at V and 5 bases at J; junction bases unmatched: 7. Germline V lookup: CDR1 SGHAT, CDR2 FQNNGV. The CDR3 here is CASSPRLAGSTGELFF. The CDR3 nucleotides read TGTGCCAGCAGCCCCCGACTAGCGGGGAGTACCGGGGAGCTGTTTTTT. Full variable domain (missing parts from reference TRBV11-2 and TRBJ2-2): EAGVAQSPRYKIIEKRQSVAFWCNPISGHATLYWYQQILGQGPKLLIQFQNNGVVDDSQLPKDRFSAERLKGVDSTLKIQPAKLEDSAVYLCASSPRLAGSTGELFFGEGSRLTVL.

The CDR3 bases are TGTGCCAGCAGCCAAGGGAGGGGTGAGCAGGGTGAGCAGTACTTC. It translates to CASSQGRGEQGEQYF. V is TRBV4-2 and J is TRBJ2-7; D possibly corresponds to TRBD2 (6 bases). V shed 1 base and J shed 7 bases, with 17 bases lying between them. Germline V lookup: CDR1 LGHNA, CDR2 YNFKEQ. The CDR3 length is 15 residues.

The rearrangement uses TRBV7-3 and TRBJ1-1, with D possibly being TRBD1 (6 bases). The germline V gene has CDR1 SGHTA and CDR2 FQGTGA. Trimming took off 5 bases at V and 2 bases at J, with 12 bases between the two ends. The CDR3 has 14 residues. CDR3 protein: CASSLGGANTEAFF. The CDR3 coding sequence is TGTGCCAGCAGCCTCGGGGGGGCTAACACTGAAGCTTTCTTT.

The rearrangement uses TRBV9 and TRBJ1-2; a possible D gene is TRBD1 (6 bases). Germline CDR1 SGDLS, CDR2 YYNGEE. The V end was cut by 0 bases, the J end by 5 bases, with 11 bases between. This CDR3 contains 14 residues. The CDR3: CASSVDRDTYGYTF. CDR3 in DNA: TGTGCCAGCAGCGTAGATAGGGACACTTATGGCTACACCTTC. Supplemented by reference TRBV9 and TRBJ1-2, the full variable domain reads DSGVTQTPKHLITATGQRVTLRCSPRSGDLSVYWYQQSLDQGLQFLIQYYNGEERAKGNILERFSAQQFPDLHSELNLSSLELGDSALYFCASSVDRDTYGYTFGSGTRLTVV.

This clone has more than one count but fewer than ten. Here the CDR3 reads CASRLEGDSPLHF. DNA for the CDR3: TGTGCCAGCAGACTTGAGGGAGATTCACCCCTCCACTTT. The J gene is TRBJ1-6, the V gene TRBV6-1, with D hard to call. Germline CDR1 MNHNS, CDR2 SASEGT. V was shortened by 6 bases and J by 8 bases, with 11 bases between the two germline ends. The CDR3 loop spans 13 amino acids.

The V and J genes are TRBV19 and TRBJ1-6; 7 nucleotides match TRBD1. Germline trimming cut 7 bases from V and 5 bases from J; bases unmatched to any gene: 14. The CDR3 has 17 residues. CDR1 is LNHDA, CDR2 SQIVND, per germline (reference sequence). The CDR3 loop is CASTLGTGTVNNSPLHF. The CDR3 region has the DNA TGTGCCAGTACCCTCGGTACCGGGACAGTGAATAATTCACCCCTCCACTTT.

V usage is TRBV9 and J usage is TRBJ1-2, with 10 bases aligning to TRBD1. The CDR3 is made up of 15 amino acids. The V and J ends lost 4 bases and 8 bases, in that order; junction bases with no gene match: 11. Looked up from germline, CDR1 is SGDLS and CDR2 is YYNGEE. CDR3 in amino acids: CASSFSPGTGVGYTF. For the CDR3, the DNA is TGTGCCAGCAGCTTCTCCCCCGGGACAGGGGTCGGCTACACCTTC.

To note about this clone: Its ends do not fully match the called genes, so a read error is possible. V and J are TRBV11-2 and TRBJ2-7; D ambiguous. Germline-derived CDR1 and CDR2 are SGHAT and FQNNGV. The CDR3 spans 12 residues. The CDR3 coding sequence is TGTGCCAGCAGCTTGATCCGAGGCCCGGTAGGCTTC. It codes for CASSLIRGPVGF.

Points on this clone: Other DNA sequences in this sample translate to the same CDR3. V gene TRBV4-1 combines with J gene TRBJ2-7, with 10 bases aligning to TRBD1. V lost 3 bases, J lost 5 bases, and 7 bases stayed unmatched. The CDR3 loop spans 15 amino acids. Germline CDR1 reads MGHRA; CDR2 reads YSYEKL. The DNA of the CDR3 is TGCGCCAGCAGCCACCCCGGGACAGGGGATAACGAGCAGTACTTC. As protein: CASSHPGTGDNEQYF.

The chain recombines TRBV4-2 with TRBJ2-5; 9 nucleotides line up with TRBD2. From germline, CDR1 is LGHNA and CDR2 YNFKEQ. J lost 5 bases, V lost 0 bases, and 10 bases had no gene match. The length of the CDR3 is 17 residues. In nucleotides, the CDR3 is TGTGCCAGCAGCCAAGATGGAGTAGCGGGAGTTGGTGAGACCCAGTACTTC. Translated: CASSQDGVAGVGETQYF.

The rearrangement joins TRBV5-4 to TRBJ2-3, with TRBD2 as a possible D gene (6 bases). Looked up from germline, CDR1 is SGHNT and CDR2 is YYREEE (reference sequence). Trimming pared 3 bases from V and 6 bases from J, leaving 20 bases between. The length of the CDR3 is 16 residues. The CDR3 spells CASSSYWGGLSDTQYF. CDR3 DNA: TGTGCCAGCAGCTCATACTGGGGAGGCCTCAGCGATACGCAGTATTTT.

The chain couples TRBV7-2 to TRBJ2-7; 9 bases are a match to TRBD1. Germline CDR1 is SGHTA and CDR2 is FQGNSA. This CDR3 has 14 amino acids. V shed 5 bases and J 5 bases; nucleotides not matched to a gene: 7. CDR3: CASSPGTGRNEQYF. The CDR3 DNA reads as TGTGCCAGCAGCCCGGGGACAGGGCGCAACGAGCAGTACTTC.

CDR3 amino acids: CATSREMRVGYTF. The DNA of the CDR3 is TGTGCCACCAGCAGAGAAATGCGGGTTGGCTACACCTTC. The chain joins TRBV15 to TRBJ1-2; D unresolved. V lost 0 bases and J lost 7, with 9 bases in between. This CDR3 spans 13 amino acids. Germline lookup yields CDR1 LNHNV and CDR2 YYDKDF (reference sequence).

This rearrangement joins TRBV10-2 to TRBJ2-1; a weak D match, TRBD2 (6 bases). V gave up 5 bases and J gave up 9 bases, with 8 bases separating them. This CDR3 spans 11 amino acids. Germline V gene lookup returns CDR1 WSHSY and CDR2 SAAADI. The CDR3 loop is CASSQEGEQFF. CDR3 nucleotide sequence: TGCGCCAGCAGTCAGGAGGGTGAGCAGTTCTTC.

This sequence joins TRBV15 and TRBJ2-2, with D possibly matching TRBD1 (5 bases). The CDR3 has 17 residues. V was shortened by 5 bases and J by 3 bases, with 19 bases between the two germline ends. Germline CDR1 and CDR2: LNHNV and YYDKDF (reference sequence). CDR3 DNA: TGTGCCACCAGCGCCCAACTAACGCAGGGCGACACCGGGGAGCTGTTTTTT. Residues: CATSAQLTQGDTGELFF.

This clone was seen a few times. The genes are TRBV7-9 and TRBJ1-6; TRBD1 is a possible D gene (6 bases). CDR1 SEHNR and CDR2 FQNEAQ come from the germline V gene (reference sequence). The CDR3 totals 12 residues. The V end lost 11 bases, the J end lost 11 bases, and 16 bases lay between the germline ends. The CDR3 sequence is CALGGGATPLHF. CDR3 nucleotide sequence: TGTGCCCTGGGGGGGGGCGCGACACCCCTCCACTTT.

J is TRBJ2-7 and V is TRBV6-5, with 8 bases matching TRBD2. J gave up 0 bases and V 5 bases, and 6 bases lay outside the gene matches. Germline CDR1 reads MNHEY; CDR2 reads SVGAGI. The CDR3 is 15 amino acids. The CDR3 protein is CASSGGTRHSYEQYF. DNA of the CDR3: TGTGCCAGCAGTGGGGGGACTAGACACTCCTACGAGCAGTACTTC.